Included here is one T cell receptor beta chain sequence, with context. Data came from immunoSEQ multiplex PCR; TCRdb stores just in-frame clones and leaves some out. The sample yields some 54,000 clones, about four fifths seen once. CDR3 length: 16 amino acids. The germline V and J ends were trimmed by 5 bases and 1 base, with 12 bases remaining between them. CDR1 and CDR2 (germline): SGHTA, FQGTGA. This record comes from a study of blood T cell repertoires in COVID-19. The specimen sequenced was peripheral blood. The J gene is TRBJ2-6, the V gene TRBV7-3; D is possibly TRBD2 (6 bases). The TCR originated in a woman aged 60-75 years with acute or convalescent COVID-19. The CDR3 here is CASSAQGGSGANVLTF. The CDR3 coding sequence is TGTGCCAGCAGCGCACAAGGAGGGTCTGGGGCCAACGTCCTGACTTTC.